The following is a T cell receptor (beta chain) sequence with its context. Its antigen target is currently unknown. No much larger clone is present one base from it, and per-base qualities are unavailable. Peripheral blood CD8+ and CD4+ T cells from healthy donors, Susac syndrome patients and multiple sclerosis patients were profiled using high-throughput TCR beta sequencing. Multiple sclerosis controls were treatment-naive patients with stable or active relapsing-remitting disease fulfilling revised McDonald criteria. CD8+ TEMRA cells were enriched by FACS, while bulk CD8+ and CD4+ T cells were purified by magnetic negative isolation. Blood was collected in EDTA tubes and processed within 24 hours, with PBMCs isolated through density gradient centrifugation. PBMCs destined for TCR sequencing were cryopreserved in liquid nitrogen and later thawed in a 37 °C water bath. The sorted or isolated CD4+, CD8+ and CD8+ TEMRA cells reached a purity of at least 90%.

Per the germline V gene, SGHTA is the CDR1 and FQGNSA is the CDR2. V lost 6 bases and J lost 0 bases; the stretch between them is 11 bases long. Spanning cysteine to phenylalanine, the CDR3 consists of 15 amino acids. Only the CDR3 DNA stays, 45 bases, in frame from base 1. The sample originates from a study of CD8 T cells in Susac syndrome (dated by TCRdb to between 2018 and 2021). Regarding the study in general: Whether CD8+ T cell activation and differentiation in Susac syndrome was antigen driven was tested using repertoire sequencing. Overall study outcomes, separate from this receptor: The number of individuals in the TCR sequencing and HLA analysis was recognized as being relatively small.

RNA was extracted with the RNeasy kit and roughly 0.45 to 1 ug was reverse transcribed using random hexamers. The immunoSEQ multiplex PCR assay, covering 54 Vbeta and 13 Jbeta segments, was used to amplify TCR beta CDR3 regions. PCR amplification bias was corrected using a synthetic template baseline for primer optimization and computational correction. The original pipeline was this. Reads were annotated to V, D and J genes according to IMGT and were analyzed with immunoSEQ Analyzer, with only productive sequences retained. Clonality was calculated as one minus the Shannon entropy normalized by log2 of the number of productive unique sequences. For each patient and control, public and private clones were evaluated within the 100 most prevalent clones. Clones were defined as Susac-specific if absent from the healthy and MS cohorts, from more than 900 published viral clones and from other ImmuneACCESS disease sequences. TCRdb itself trimmed the public reads at Q25 with fastp, ran MiXCR and retained productive beta chains. Merged by CDR3 protein, the rows form single entries marked with the most common genes and DNA. It is TCRdb's table, rather than the study itself, that gives the V and J calls and clone size. The sample has approximately 230,000 distinct CDR3 sequences on record, just under 95% of them singletons. Around 0.07% of the sample comes from the top ten.

The receptor was derived from a human donor with multiple sclerosis. Recombination connected TRBV7-2 to TRBJ1-4, and TRBD1 may be the D gene, going by 6 matching bases. Sequencing was performed on CD4+ T cells from PBMCs. Here the CDR3 is given as CASRPGTSTNEKLFF. In nucleotide form, the sequence is TGTGCCAGCAGACCCGGGACATCAACTAATGAAAAACTGTTTTTT.